The source of this T cell receptor (beta chain) is a study of immune evolution from preneoplasia to lung adenocarcinoma. Study at large: HLA loss of heterozygosity: around 6.5% AIS, over 12% MIA, 30% to 35% ADC, none AAH. Points from the study as a whole: From normal lung to invasive adenocarcinoma, top clone frequencies appeared to decrease.

Nucleic acids came from premalignant or tumor cells enriched by macro-dissection. This clone was seen a single time. Its antigen is currently unknown. Sequencing used immunoSEQ multiplex PCR; TCRdb keeps in-frame clones, though not all of them. The sample records roughly 10,000 clones, roughly 83% being singletons. This CDR3 comprises 17 residues. Per germline, CDR1 SGHDT and CDR2 YYEEEE. V shed 0 bases and J 5 bases; nucleotides not matched to a gene: 12. The specimen was FFPE minimally invasive lung adenocarcinoma tissue. The J gene is TRBJ2-5, the V gene TRBV5-6; 8 bases are shared with TRBD1. The clonotype originates from a donor older than 65 with lung adenocarcinoma. The CDR3 loop is CASSLGPTGVLGETQYF. The CDR3 DNA follows: TGTGCCAGCAGCTTGGGGCCGACAGGGGTACTAGGGGAGACCCAGTACTTC.